The entry that follows covers one T cell receptor beta chain sequence. This record comes from a study of blood T cell repertoires in COVID-19. CDR1 MDHEN and CDR2 SYDVKM come from the germline V gene. This CDR3 has 14 amino acids. V lost 2 bases and J 6 bases, leaving 11 bases between the germline ends. TCRdb's copy holds only in-frame clones and misses some; the assay was immunoSEQ multiplex PCR. The table lists approximately 260,000 clones, approximately 85% of them singletons, with 11% in the top ten. The chain has TRBV28 and TRBJ1-5, with TRBD1 as a possible D gene (6 bases). This receptor was obtained from a woman aged 70-85 years with acute or convalescent COVID-19. Sequences were obtained from peripheral blood. The CDR3 nucleotides are TGTGCCAGCAGTTTACCACAGGGTCGTCAGCCCCAGCATTTT. Residues: CASSLPQGRQPQHF. The whole variable domain, remainder taken from reference TRBV28 and TRBJ1-5, is DVKVTQSSRYLVKRTGEKVFLECVQDMDHENMFWYRQDPGLGLRLIYFSYDVKMKEKGDIPEGYSVSREKKERFSLILESASTNQTSMYLCASSLPQGRQPQHFGDGTRLSIL.